The rows below give T cell receptor beta chains drawn from one sample of a study of blood T cells in healthy people across ages. TCRdb re-derived calls from the 5' RACE reads in MiXCR, one entry per CDR3 protein. In the table there are approximately 600,000 distinct CDR3 sequences, about 54% of which are singletons. Sequenced: blood. These receptors originate from a man aged 55 to 70 in good health. Both conserved end residues are part of each CDR3. Each record gives: J gene, V gene, CDR3 protein.

>TRBJ1-2|TRBV5-5
CASSLPGEVYYGYTF
>TRBJ2-5|TRBV29-1
CSVGTSGQETQYF
>TRBJ2-7|TRBV5-5
CASSRDNYRSDQYF
>TRBJ1-1|TRBV14
CASSPLWGAPDTEAFF
>TRBJ1-1|TRBV9
CASSLRTGGSTEAFF
>TRBJ1-2|TRBV5-1
CACSVAGNYGYTF
>TRBJ2-3|TRBV3-1
CASSQGVSSVSDTQYF
>TRBJ2-1|TRBV4-2
CASSQEGTLAGSGNEQFF
>TRBJ2-5|TRBV21-1
CASSQGGSGETQYF
>TRBJ2-1|TRBV18
CASSWTGRNEQFF
>TRBJ1-1|TRBV10-3
CAISPGQDRKNTEAFF
>TRBJ2-6|TRBV7-9
CASSLRPGESGANVLTF